This entry lists 8 T cell receptor delta chains sequenced from one sample in a study of γδ T cells in repeated Plasmodium falciparum infection. Bulk repertoires came from Vgamma9/Vdelta2+ or Vdelta2-negative gammadelta T cells flow-sorted from PBMC. TCRdb reanalysed the multiplex PCR reads via CATT. The sample lists over 90,000 delta-chain clones; over 0.75% were seen once. Sequencing input: gamma-delta T cells from blood. The receptors were sampled from a pool of human donors (malaria-infected and uninfected, not separated).

A remark on this clone: A far larger clone lies a single base away; this is likely a read error. In the same sample, other DNA sequences code for this CDR3. The rearrangement uses TRDV2 and TRDJ1; 8 bases are shared with TRDD3. Germline matching of the DNA provided the J gene here, since TCRdb leaves it blank. CDR1 and CDR2 from the germline V gene are GEAIGNYY and EKD. CDR3 length: 17 residues. CDR3 sequence (DNA): TGTGCCTGCGACACCGGGCTGGGGGACGCAACGACCGATAAACTCATCTTT. This encodes CACDTGLGDATTDKLIF.

A word on this clone: A far larger clone is off by one base, so a read error is likely. Other DNA sequences in the same sample also yield this CDR3. This sequence joins TRDV1 and TRDJ1; 8 positions match TRDD3. Per germline, CDR1 TSWWSYY and CDR2 QGS. The CDR3 spans 18 residues. The CDR3 spells CALGALPILTGGPSKLIF. The CDR3 bases are TGTGCCCTTGGGGCTCTTCCAATACTTACTGGGGGCCCCTCAAAACTCATCTTT.

By share, this clone counts as medium-sized. The same CDR3 can be traced to other DNA sequences in this sample. The V gene is TRDV2, the J gene TRDJ1, with D perhaps TRDD3 (6 bases). The CDR3 extends over 16 amino acids. Germline V gene sequence: CDR1 GEAIGNYY, CDR2 EKD. V was clipped by 0 bases and J by 1 base, with 14 bases between them. CDR3 nucleotides: TGTGCCTGTGACACCGTCGGGTCGATACGCACCGATAAACTCATCTTT. Its protein product is CACDTVGSIRTDKLIF.

For this clone: A far bigger clonotype differs at one base, so this is likely a read error. The same CDR3 also results from other DNA sequences found in this sample. The rearrangement links TRDV1 to TRDJ3; 8 bases agree with TRDD3. TCRdb lists no J gene, so it was determined here by aligning the DNA to germline. Germline V lookup: CDR1 TSWWSYY, CDR2 QGS. The ends lost 4 bases at V and 0 bases at J; junction bases unmatched: 41. The length of the CDR3 is 30 residues. The DNA of the CDR3 is TGTGCTCTTGGGGGACCGGCCTTTCGACATCCCCAAAAACAACTCCATACTGGGGGGTTGAGCTCCTGGGACACCCGACAGATGTTTTTC. As protein: CALGGPAFRHPQKQLHTGGLSSWDTRQMFF.

At least ten counts were recorded for this clone. TCRdb pairs this DNA with a much larger clone's protein that differs at residue 12, likely a read error; the protein shown was translated from the DNA. The chain couples TRDV1 to TRDJ1; maybe TRDD3 (6 bases). This CDR3 spans 17 amino acids. CDR1 is TSWWSYY, CDR2 QGS, per germline. Trimming took 4 bases from V and 7 from J, leaving 25 bases between them. CDR3 nucleotides: TGTGCTCTTGGGGGACATTCCCCCGGTGTGGGTGGGGGTAAACTCATCTTT. Translated, it gives CALGGHSPGVGGGKLIF.

Worth noting for this clone: TCRdb's protein, taken from a much larger clone, differs from this DNA's translation at residue 10, likely owing to a read error; the protein displayed comes from the DNA. This chain uses TRDV1 with TRDJ1; a possible D gene is TRDD2 (5 bases). Matching the DNA to germline supplied the J gene, which TCRdb does not give. V dropped 3 bases and J dropped 3 bases, with 23 bases sitting between them. The V gene's germline CDR1 is TSWWSYY and CDR2 QGS. The CDR3 is 18 amino acids. The CDR3 DNA is TGTGCTCTTGGGGACCACCTACGTATTGCTGGTACTGCCGATAAACTCATCTTT. As protein: CALGDHLRIAGTADKLIF.

Notes on this clone: TCRdb's entry gives the protein of a much larger clone, which mismatches this DNA's translation at residue 4, likely from a read error; the protein reported here is translated from the DNA. The chain uses TRDV1 and TRDJ1; 7 positions match TRDD3. Per germline, CDR1 TSWWSYY and CDR2 QGS. J lost 3 bases, V lost 7 bases, and 17 bases had no gene match. The CDR3 is made up of 17 amino acids. Written as DNA, the CDR3 is TGTGCTCTTGAGGATCCGACCCGCTACGGGATACCCGATAAACTCATCTTT. It codes for CALEDPTRYGIPDKLIF.

On this clone itself: A read error likely explains why the TCRdb protein, taken from a much larger clone, differs from this DNA's translation at residue 14; the protein shown is translated from the DNA. This chain joins TRDV1 and TRDJ1; 13 nucleotides line up with TRDD3. This CDR3 comprises 18 residues. After removal of 2 bases from V and 8 bases from J, the junction contained 14 bases not matched to a gene. Germline CDR1 is TSWWSYY and CDR2 is QGS. The CDR3 region is CALGEDGSTGGYARKLIF. CDR3 DNA sequence: TGTGCTCTTGGGGAAGACGGGAGTACTGGGGGATACGCCCGAAAACTCATCTTT.